The present T cell receptor beta chain was sequenced within a study of blood T cell repertoires in COVID-19. Study-wide background: There were acute and convalescent COVID-19 samples, and they came from the United States, Italy and Spain. In each case, the material was cDNA or gDNA derived from T cells, B-cell-depleted T cells, or PBMCs.

The data were produced by immunoSEQ multiplex PCR, yet TCRdb's version contains in-frame clones alone and is incomplete. The repertoire holds tens of thousands of clones, with roughly four fifths as singletons. This clone showed up just a few times. This CDR3 spans 15 amino acids. Germline V CDR1 and CDR2: LNHNV, YYDKDF (reference sequence). Between the trimmed V and J ends, which lost 0 bases and 4 bases, there was a span of 12 bases. Enrolled during active infection, Seattle patients were then followed longitudinally. This TCR derives from an elderly man with COVID-19, enrolled during active disease. Sequenced sample: peripheral blood. The V gene is TRBV15, the J gene TRBJ2-5; D may be TRBD1 (6 bases). The CDR3 sequence: CATSRDHQGPETQYF. The CDR3 DNA follows: TGTGCCACCAGCAGAGATCACCAGGGGCCAGAGACCCAGTACTTC.